A selection of T cell receptor beta chains follows, all from one sample in a study of blood T cell repertoires in COVID-19. The table came from immunoSEQ multiplex PCR; TCRdb's copy has only in-frame clones and leaves some out. The sample gives under 300,000 clones, around 86% of which show up once; 6% to 9% is in the top ten. Sequenced sample: peripheral blood. The receptors shown here come from a woman in her sixties or seventies with active or convalescent COVID-19. CDR3s include the opening cysteine and the closing phenylalanine or tryptophan. A D gene is named only where the DNA matches it firmly. Part of the rows lack a size; the others show once, few, many or a class for expanded clones.

DNA	CDR3	D	length	V	J	size
TGTGCCAGCGCGAAGACAGGAATCACAGATACGCAGTATTTT	CASAKTGITDTQYF	NA	14	TRBV6-5	TRBJ2-3	few
TGTGCCAGTAGTCAGGGACAGGGGAGTAATCAGCCCCAGCATTTT	CASSQGQGSNQPQHF	TRBD1	15	TRBV19	TRBJ1-5	NA
TGTGCCAGCAGCCCCTGGACGGGGGGGGCGATTTCCGAGCAGTACTTC	CASSPWTGGAISEQYF	TRBD2	16	TRBV7-2	TRBJ2-7	NA
TGTGCCAGTACCCAGGCGGGGCGCAACACTGAAGCTTTCTTT	CASTQAGRNTEAFF	NA	14	TRBV19	TRBJ1-1	NA
TGTGCCAGCACCGGGACAGGGCCCTACGAGCAGTACTTC	CASTGTGPYEQYF	TRBD1	13	TRBV12-3/TRBV12-4	TRBJ2-7	NA
TGTGCCACCAGCAGAGGCCTAGCGGGACCCACAGATACGCAGTATTTT	CATSRGLAGPTDTQYF	TRBD2	16	TRBV15	TRBJ2-3	NA
TGTGCCAGCAGCGGACAGGGTCGGTACAATGAGCAGTTCTTC	CASSGQGRYNEQFF	TRBD1	14	TRBV7-9	TRBJ2-1	NA
TGTGCCAGCAGCGCGACAGGGGGGGCATTCTACGAGCAGTACTTC	CASSATGGAFYEQYF	TRBD1	15	TRBV9	TRBJ2-7	once
TGTGCCAGCAATCGGTTTGGCACTGAAGCTTTCTTT	CASNRFGTEAFF	NA	12	TRBV2	TRBJ1-1	NA
TGTGCCAGCAGTTTTGACGGGTACTATGGCTACACCTTC	CASSFDGYYGYTF	NA	13	TRBV12-3/TRBV12-4	TRBJ1-2	once
TGTGCCAGCACAGAGAGAGCTGGAAACACCATATATTTT	CASTERAGNTIYF	NA	13	TRBV10-3	TRBJ1-3	NA
TGTGCCAGCAGCTTCCAGACTTCTAGGGGAAACACCATATATTTT	CASSFQTSRGNTIYF	NA	15	TRBV5-6	TRBJ1-3	NA
TGTGCCAGCAGTGAACCCCCCCAAAGCTACACCTTC	CASSEPPQSYTF	NA	12	TRBV6-1	TRBJ1-2	NA
TGTGCCAGCGGTCGGGGCTACGAGCAGTACTTC	CASGRGYEQYF	NA	11	TRBV6-5	TRBJ2-7	NA
TGTGCCAGCAGCCTCAGGGTAGGAGAGGGCTACACCTTC	CASSLRVGEGYTF	NA	13	TRBV4-2	TRBJ1-2	few
TGTGCCAGCAGCTTGGGGGCAGGGGGTGATCCGAATCAGCCCCAGCATTTT	CASSLGAGGDPNQPQHF	TRBD1	17	TRBV5-4	TRBJ1-5	NA
TGTGCCAGCGGTGAGGGAAGGGGCAATCAGCCCCAGCATTTT	CASGEGRGNQPQHF	NA	14	TRBV19	TRBJ1-5	few
TGTGCCAGCAGTCAACAGGGCCTCGATGGCTACACCTTC	CASSQQGLDGYTF	NA	13	TRBV5-5	TRBJ1-2	NA
TGCGCCAGCACCGTCACAGGGAGTGGTACCGGGGAGCTGTTTTTT	CASTVTGSGTGELFF	NA	15	TRBV5-1	TRBJ2-2	NA
TGCGCCAGCAGCCAAGAAGGGCGGGGTTGGGGCTATGGCTACACCTTC	CASSQEGRGWGYGYTF	NA	16	TRBV4-3	TRBJ1-2	NA